The rows below give T cell receptor beta chains drawn from one sample of a study of shared clonotypes between healthy human individuals. Measured with immunoSEQ multiplex PCR; TCRdb has only the in-frame clones, and not every one. There are roughly 2,500,000 clones in the sample; 93% occur only once, and approximately 0.36% lies in the top ten. The sequenced sample consisted of naive CD4+ T cells from PBMCs. These receptor sequences come from a young man in good health. Some clones in this sample may be carry-over from other donors' samples. Both conserved end residues are part of each CDR3. D genes are given only for firm matches. Clone size appears in some rows only: once, few, many, or a class for an expanded clone.

v_gene	d_gene	abundance	j_gene	CDR3nt	CDR3aa
TRBV6-5	TRBD2	.	TRBJ2-7	TGTGCCAGCAGTTACTCCGGCGGGAGTTACGAGCAGTACTTC	CASSYSGGSYEQYF
TRBV7-9	TRBD1	.	TRBJ1-3	TGTGCCAGCAGCGAGGGACAGGTCTTTGGAAACACCATATATTTT	CASSEGQVFGNTIYF
TRBV11-2	.	.	TRBJ1-1	TGTGCCAGCAGCCTTACCGGGAGGCAGAACACTGAAGCTTTCTTT	CASSLTGRQNTEAFF
TRBV7-3	.	.	TRBJ1-1	TGTGCCAGCAGCCGGGTCCTCAACACTGAAGCTTTCTTT	CASSRVLNTEAFF
TRBV28	TRBD2	.	TRBJ2-2	TGTGCCAGCTCGAGTCAGGGACTAGCGGGAGTCGGGGAGCTGTTTTTT	CASSSQGLAGVGELFF
TRBV28	TRBD2	.	TRBJ2-3	TGTGCCAGCTTACTACGCCGGGCTAGCGGCTGGGATACGCAGTATTTT	CASLLRRASGWDTQYF
TRBV7-9	.	.	TRBJ1-4	TGTGCCAGCAGCCCGCCCCCAGAGAATGAAAAACTGTTTTTT	CASSPPPENEKLFF
TRBV4-3	TRBD1	.	TRBJ1-1	TGCGCCAGCAGCCAAGATAGGGGACAGGGGGCGAGGCAAGCTTTCTTT	CASSQDRGQGARQAFF
TRBV7-2	TRBD2	.	TRBJ2-2	TGTGCCAGCAGCCCCGGGGGGGCGGCTAACACCGGGGAGCTGTTTTTT	CASSPGGAANTGELFF
TRBV5-1	.	.	TRBJ2-3	TGCGCCAGCCAAACGGGTACCTCTAGCACAGATACGCAGTATTTT	CASQTGTSSTDTQYF
TRBV7-8	TRBD2	.	TRBJ2-5	TGTGCCAGCAGCGACTTAGCGGGGGAAGAGACCCAGTACTTC	CASSDLAGEETQYF
TRBV27	.	.	TRBJ2-1	TGTGCCAGCAGCCGAAAGGGGACGCAGTCCTACAATGAGCAGTTCTTC	CASSRKGTQSYNEQFF
TRBV7-9	TRBD2	.	TRBJ2-7	TGTGCCAGCAGCCCCCGGACTAGCGGGTCCTACGAGCAGTACTTC	CASSPRTSGSYEQYF
TRBV11-2	.	.	TRBJ2-5	TGTGCCAGCAGCTTAGCGCTCGGACAGTCGGAGACCCAGTACTTC	CASSLALGQSETQYF
TRBV5-1	TRBD1	once	TRBJ2-7	TGCGCCAGCAGCCTCCCCGGGACAGGGAGCTACGAGCAGTACTTC	CASSLPGTGSYEQYF
TRBV7-6	.	.	TRBJ1-3	TGTGCCAGCTCAGGATATTCTGGAAACACCATATATTTT	CASSGYSGNTIYF
TRBV9	.	once	TRBJ2-5	TGTGCCAGCAGCGTAGATTTATCGGGTGTTTACCAAGAGACCCAGTACTTC	CASSVDLSGVYQETQYF
TRBV6-1	TRBD2	.	TRBJ2-5	TGTGCCAGCAACCGCGGGGGGACGGAGACCCAGTACTTC	CASNRGGTETQYF
TRBV11-2	TRBD2	.	TRBJ2-1	TGTGCCAGCGGGTTGGGACTAGCGGGGGATGAGCAGTTCTTC	CASGLGLAGDEQFF
TRBV7-2	.	.	TRBJ2-5	TGTGCCAGCAGCCAAAGCCAGGGCCAACAAGAGACCCAGTACTTC	CASSQSQGQQETQYF
TRBV4-2	.	.	TRBJ1-6	TGTGCCAGCAGCCAAGAGGAGGCGGATTCACCCCTCCACTTT	CASSQEEADSPLHF
TRBV10-3	.	.	TRBJ2-2	TGTGCCATCAGTGAAGGGGGGACCGGGGAGCTGTTTTTT	CAISEGGTGELFF
TRBV19	TRBD2	.	TRBJ2-1	TGTGCCAGTAGTCACCGCGGGGGACTAGCGGGGCCGTCTTGGGAGCAGTTCTTC	CASSHRGGLAGPSWEQFF
TRBV28	.	.	TRBJ2-3	TGTGCCAGCAGCACGCGCACAGATACGCAGTATTTT	CASSTRTDTQYF
TRBV25-1	.	.	TRBJ2-1	TGTGCCAGCAGTGAATTAGCGCAATCGGCGTACAATGAGCAGTTCTTC	CASSELAQSAYNEQFF
TRBV2	.	.	TRBJ2-1	TGTGCCAGCAGGACTATAAGCTCCTACAATGAGCAGTTCTTC	CASRTISSYNEQFF
TRBV5-5	.	.	TRBJ1-1	TGTGCCAGCAGCTTGATGGGGGTAAAGAACACTGAAGCTTTCTTT	CASSLMGVKNTEAFF
TRBV28	.	.	TRBJ2-5	TGTGCCAGCAGTAAACAGGTTCCCCTCAGAGAGACCCAGTACTTC	CASSKQVPLRETQYF
TRBV7-2	TRBD2	.	TRBJ2-2	TGTGCCAGCAGCTTAGTTAGCGGGAGGGCCGGCGGGGAGCTGTTTTTT	CASSLVSGRAGGELFF
TRBV11-2	.	.	TRBJ2-7	TGTGCCAGCAGCGATCGGAGCAGGGGTGAGCAGTACTTC	CASSDRSRGEQYF
TRBV19	.	few	TRBJ1-5	TGTGCCAGTAGTCCTGGTCAGGGGTATCGGCAGCCCCAGCATTTT	CASSPGQGYRQPQHF
TRBV7-6	TRBD1	.	TRBJ1-2	TGTGCCAGCAGCCGTCTGGAAAACAAAGGGGGCGGCGGCTACACCTTC	CASSRLENKGGGGYTF
TRBV6-6	TRBD1	.	TRBJ2-3	TGTGCCAGCAGTAGGACAGGGCAGAACACAGATACGCAGTATTTT	CASSRTGQNTDTQYF
TRBV5-4	TRBD1	.	TRBJ1-3	TGTGCCAGCAGCTCTACAGGGGTCCCTGGAAACACCATATATTTT	CASSSTGVPGNTIYF
TRBV6-1	.	once	TRBJ1-5	TGTGCCAGCAGTGAACAGAGGACGGCAAATAGACTCCCCCAGCATTTT	CASSEQRTANRLPQHF
TRBV5-1	.	.	TRBJ1-5	TGCGCCAGCAGCTTGGTCGCAGGTGGAGGGGAGCCCCAGCATTTT	CASSLVAGGGEPQHF
TRBV7-6	.	.	TRBJ2-7	TGTGCCAGCAGCCCCCCGGGAGCCTACGAGCAGTACTTC	CASSPPGAYEQYF
TRBV28	.	.	TRBJ1-2	TGTGCCAGCAGTTTATTAGGGTTTGCGGGTGGACAAAGCCTTGGCTACACCTTC	CASSLLGFAGGQSLGYTF
TRBV28	.	once	TRBJ1-2	TGTGCCAGCAGTTCACAGGGATACTATGGCTACACCTTC	CASSSQGYYGYTF
TRBV9	TRBD2	once	TRBJ2-2	TGTGCCAGCAGCCCTCAGCGGGACGGCACCGGGGAGCTGTTTTTT	CASSPQRDGTGELFF